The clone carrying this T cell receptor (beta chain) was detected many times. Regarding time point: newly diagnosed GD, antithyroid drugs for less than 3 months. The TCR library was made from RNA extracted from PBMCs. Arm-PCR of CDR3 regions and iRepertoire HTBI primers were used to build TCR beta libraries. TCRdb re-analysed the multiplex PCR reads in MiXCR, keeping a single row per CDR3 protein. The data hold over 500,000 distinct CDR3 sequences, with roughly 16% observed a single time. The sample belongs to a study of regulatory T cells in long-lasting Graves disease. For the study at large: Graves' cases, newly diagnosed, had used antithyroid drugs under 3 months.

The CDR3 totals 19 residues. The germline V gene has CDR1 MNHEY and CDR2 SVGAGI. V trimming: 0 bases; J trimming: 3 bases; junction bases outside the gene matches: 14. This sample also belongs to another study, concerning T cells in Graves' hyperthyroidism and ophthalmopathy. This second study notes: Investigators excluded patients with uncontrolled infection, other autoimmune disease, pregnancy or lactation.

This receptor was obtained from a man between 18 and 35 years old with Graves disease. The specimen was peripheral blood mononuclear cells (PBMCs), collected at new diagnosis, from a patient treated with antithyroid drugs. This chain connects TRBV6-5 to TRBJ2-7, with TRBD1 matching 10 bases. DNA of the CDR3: TGTGCCAGCAGTTACTCGACCGGGACAGGGGCGATCCCTTACTACGAGCAGTACTTC. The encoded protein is CASSYSTGTGAIPYYEQYF.